The 24 T cell receptor beta chains given below trace back to one sample, sequenced in a study of blood T cells in healthy people across ages. Together with a sample-barcoded 5' primer, a J-beta primer mix was included in a second PCR lasting roughly 6 to 12 cycles. TCRdb used MiXCR to reprocess the 5' RACE reads, holding one entry per CDR3 protein. The sample shows roughly 830,000 distinct CDR3 sequences, about 62% of them seen only once. Input material: blood. All receptors derive from a man aged 25-45 years in good health.

The chain carries TRBV12-3 or TRBV12-4 and TRBJ2-4, with a tentative D call TRBD2 (6 bases). The DNA end is a closer match to TRBJ2-5, so the J assignment may be wrong. This CDR3 has 14 amino acids. The CDR3: CASTIGDFQETQYF. DNA of the CDR3: TGTGCCAGCACCATTGGGGACTTCCAAGAGACCCAGTACTTC.

The chain has TRBV28 and TRBJ2-5, with 8 bases that match TRBD2. Per germline, CDR1 MDHEN and CDR2 SYDVKM. The V segment lost 5 bases and the J segment 7 bases; nucleotides outside the gene matches: 12. CDR3 length: 15 residues. CDR3 nucleotides: TGTGCCAGCAGTGCAAGCTCCGGGACTAGAGGGACCCAGTACTTC. It encodes CASSASSGTRGTQYF.

The chain is built from TRBV5-5 and TRBJ2-5, with a weak D call TRBD2 (5 bases). CDR3 length: 13 residues. V lost 4 bases and J lost 1, with 8 bases in between. Germline CDR1 and CDR2: SGHKS and YYEKEE (reference sequence). CDR3 coding DNA: TGTGCCAGCAGCCCCGGGGTCCAAGAGACCCAGTACTTC. Translated: CASSPGVQETQYF.

J is TRBJ1-1 and V is TRBV15; TRBD1 aligns across 7 bases. CDR1 and CDR2 from the germline V gene are LNHNV and YYDKDF (reference sequence). The junction had 6 bases not matched to a gene; V was cut back by 6 bases and J by 5 bases. The CDR3 has 13 residues. Written as DNA, the CDR3 is TGTGCCACCAGGACCAGGGGGAGTACTGAAGCTTTCTTT. Translated, it gives CATRTRGSTEAFF.

The V and J genes are TRBV14 and TRBJ1-6, with D uncertain. The germline V and J ends were trimmed by 0 bases and 10 bases, with 13 bases remaining between them. This CDR3 region has 15 residues. Germline CDR1 and CDR2: SGHDN and FVKESK. The DNA for the CDR3 is TGTGCCAGCAGCCAAGACACCGTTAGTAAGTCACCCCTCCACTTT. This codes for CASSQDTVSKSPLHF.

About this clonotype: At one of its ends the junction is not consistent with the germline gene, which may arise from a read error. The J gene is TRBJ2-7, the V gene TRBV7-2; D call uncertain. From germline, CDR1 is SGHTA and CDR2 FQGNSA. CDR3 size: 13 residues. In DNA form, the CDR3 reads TGTGCCAACAGCTTAGCACACTCCTACGAGCAGTACTTC. Amino acids: CANSLAHSYEQYF.

The V call is TRBV20-1, the J call TRBJ1-2, with D possibly being TRBD1 (5 bases). CDR1 and CDR2 from the germline V gene are DFQATT and SNEGSKA (reference sequence). The CDR3 consists of 14 residues. V lost 3 bases, J lost 2 bases, and 13 bases lay in between. This CDR3 is CSASPGTKNYGYTF. In DNA form, the CDR3 reads TGCAGTGCTAGCCCGGGGACGAAAAACTATGGCTACACCTTC.

The chain employs TRBV5-1 and TRBJ1-5; the D is unclear. V lost 7 bases to trimming and J lost 0 bases, with 20 bases between them. In germline, CDR1 is SGHRS, CDR2 YFSETQ. The CDR3 totals 17 residues. CDR3 sequence reads: CASGTPPTAYSNQPQHF. The DNA for the CDR3 is TGCGCCAGCGGAACCCCACCTACAGCTTATAGCAATCAGCCCCAGCATTTT.

With regard to this clonotype: A much bigger clone sits one base away, suggesting this may be a read error. V is TRBV10-3 and J is TRBJ2-1, with 10 bases aligning to TRBD2. TRBJ2-7 matches the DNA end more closely, so the J call is doubtful. Germline V gene lookup returns CDR1 ENHRY and CDR2 SYGVKD. The CDR3 runs to 17 residues. The CDR3 DNA sequence: TGTGCCATCGGATTCGAGCGGGGGGGATTATCCTACAATGAGCAGTACTTC. Its translation is CAIGFERGGLSYNEQYF.

This clonotype was counted a few times. V is TRBV27 and J is TRBJ1-5; 11 bases agree with TRBD1. V lost 5 bases to trimming and J lost 8 bases; unmatched junction nucleotides: 5. The CDR3 consists of 14 residues. In germline, CDR1 is MNHEY, CDR2 SMNVEV (reference sequence). CDR3 loop: CASSRTGGWEPQHF. In DNA form, the CDR3 reads TGTGCCAGCAGTCGGACAGGGGGCTGGGAGCCCCAGCATTTT.

The CDR3 here is CASIGDPSHEQYF. CDR3 DNA: TGTGCCAGCATTGGGGATCCTAGCCACGAGCAGTACTTC. The chain uses TRBV6-5 and TRBJ2-4, with D possibly matching TRBD2 (5 bases). The DNA matches TRBJ2-7 better at its end, which makes the J call doubtful. Germline V gene data show CDR1 as MNHEY and CDR2 as SVGAGI. This CDR3 has 13 amino acids.

A remark on this clonotype: One end of the junction fails to match germline, which may point to a read error. The CDR3 reads CASLAGESYNVQFF. CDR3 nucleotide sequence: TGTGCCAGTTTAGCGGGGGAGAGCTACAATGTGCAGTTCTTC. This chain uses TRBV7-8 with TRBJ2-1; TRBD2 matches at 9 bases. The CDR3 is made up of 14 amino acids. CDR1 is SGHVS, CDR2 FQNEAQ, per germline.

In this sample, this clonotype turned up once. The chain is built from TRBV27 and TRBJ2-5, with TRBD2 identical over 12 bases. Germline loops: CDR1 MNHEY, CDR2 SMNVEV (reference sequence). The CDR3 is 15 residues long. Trimming removed 5 bases from V and 5 bases from J; junction bases left unmatched: 6. CDR3 nucleotide sequence: TGTGCCAGCAGTGGACTAGCGGGAATCGGGGAGACCCAGTACTTC. It specifies CASSGLAGIGETQYF.

This chain links TRBV28 with TRBJ1-6; 7 bases are a match to TRBD1. In germline, CDR1 is MDHEN, CDR2 SYDVKM. Trimming took 6 bases from V and 8 from J; bases not matched to a gene: 7. This CDR3 is built from 14 residues. CDR3 nucleotide sequence: TGTGCCAGCAGCCGCGCGACAGGGTATTCACCCCTCCACTTT. This gives the protein CASSRATGYSPLHF. Full variable domain (remainder filled in from reference TRBV28 and TRBJ1-6): DVKVTQSSRYLVKRTGEKVFLECVQDMDHENMFWYRQDPGLGLRLIYFSYDVKMKEKGDIPEGYSVSREKKERFSLILESASTNQTSMYLCASSRATGYSPLHFGNGTRLTVT.

The V gene is TRBV9, the J gene TRBJ1-6, with 7 bases aligning to TRBD1. CDR1 and CDR2 from the germline V gene are SGDLS and YYNGEE. This CDR3 comprises 15 residues. The V and J ends lost 3 bases and 6 bases, in that order; junction bases with no gene match: 6. The CDR3 here is CASSARDSLNSPLHF. The CDR3 nucleotides read TGTGCCAGCAGCGCTCGGGACAGCCTTAATTCACCCCTCCACTTT.

CDR3 amino acids: CASSPYSGTNGEQYF. CDR3 DNA: TGTGCCAGCAGCCCCTACTCCGGGACAAACGGCGAGCAGTACTTC. The V and J genes are TRBV7-9 and TRBJ2-4, with TRBD1 as a possible D gene (6 bases). The J call is uncertain, as TRBJ2-7 better fits the DNA end. Germline lookup yields CDR1 SEHNR and CDR2 FQNEAQ (reference sequence). This CDR3 has 15 residues.

The chain recombines TRBV6-2 or TRBV6-3 with TRBJ2-2, with TRBD2 identical over 8 bases. V lost 2 bases to trimming and J lost 5 bases; unmatched junction nucleotides: 7. The CDR3 extends over 16 amino acids. Germline V gene data show CDR1 as MNHEY and CDR2 as SVGEGT. CDR3 sequence (DNA): TGTGCCAGCAGTTACGTAACTAGCGGCGGGACCGGGGAGCTGTTTTTT. Encoded protein: CASSYVTSGGTGELFF.

V is TRBV7-2 and J is TRBJ2-1, with 13 bases matching TRBD2. CDR1 SGHTA and CDR2 FQGNSA come from the germline V gene. This CDR3 is 18 amino acids long. Unmatched junction bases numbered 14, after V lost 4 bases and J lost 8 bases. CDR3 sequence: CASSSLGTSGDHRDEQFF. Written as DNA, the CDR3 is TGTGCCAGCAGCTCCCTAGGGACTAGCGGGGACCATAGGGATGAGCAGTTCTTC.

This clonotype was detected a few times. Here the CDR3 DNA reads TGTGCCAGCAGCTTAGGACAGGAGCGGTGGTACAATGAGCAGTTCTTC. Translation gives CASSLGQERWYNEQFF. The rearrangement uses TRBV5-6 and TRBJ2-1; TRBD1 matches at 7 bases. The CDR3 runs to 16 residues. J lost 4 bases, V lost 2 bases, and 9 bases had no gene match. The germline CDR1 and CDR2 sequences are SGHDT and YYEEEE.

This clonotype was counted a few times. The CDR3 nucleotides read TGTGCCAGCAGCCCAGACAGGGGGGTTTACGAGCAGTACTTC. Translated, it gives CASSPDRGVYEQYF. This rearrangement joins TRBV7-2 to TRBJ2-7; 9 bases map to TRBD1. The germline V gene encodes CDR1 SGHTA and CDR2 FQGNSA. Trimming removed 5 bases from V and 4 bases from J; junction bases left unmatched: 6. This CDR3 contains 14 residues. Complete variable domain (other parts from reference TRBV7-2 and TRBJ2-7): GAGVSQSPSNKVTEKGKDVELRCDPISGHTALYWYRQSLGQGLEFLIYFQGNSAPDKSGLPSDRFSAERTGGSVSTLTIQRTQQEDSAVYLCASSPDRGVYEQYFGPGTRLTVT.

This clonotype was recorded a few times. CDR3 in DNA: TGTGCCATCAGGGCGGACAGGGGAGATGAAAAACTGTTTTTT. Its translation is CAIRADRGDEKLFF. V usage is TRBV10-3 and J usage is TRBJ1-4; 9 nucleotides align to TRBD1. This CDR3 spans 14 amino acids. With 6 bases clipped from V and 6 bases from J, the junction kept 5 bases outside the gene matches. Germline V gives CDR1 ENHRY, CDR2 SYGVKD.

This sequence joins TRBV7-9 and TRBJ2-1, with TRBD2 matching 7 bases. The germline V gene has CDR1 SEHNR and CDR2 FQNEAQ (reference sequence). V trimming: 4 bases; J trimming: 3 bases; junction bases outside the gene matches: 6. The CDR3 spans 15 residues. CDR3 protein: CASSSAGTIYNEQFF. DNA of the CDR3: TGTGCCAGCAGCTCCGCCGGGACTATCTACAATGAGCAGTTCTTC.

The rearrangement uses TRBV10-2 and TRBJ2-3; tentative D call: TRBD1 (7 bases). The CDR3 is 15 amino acids. The V gene lost 0 bases and the J gene lost 5 bases, with 12 bases spanning the gap. Germline V gene sequence: CDR1 WSHSY, CDR2 SAAADI. The CDR3 nucleotides are TGCGCCAGCAGTGAGTCGGGCAGGGGGGTAGATACGCAGTATTTT. Residues: CASSESGRGVDTQYF.

The V call is TRBV2, the J call TRBJ1-5; D remains unclear. The CDR3 totals 14 residues. From germline, CDR1 is SNHLY and CDR2 FYNNEI. Trimming took 7 bases from V and 0 from J, leaving 10 bases between them. This CDR3 is CASNARDSNQPQHF. CDR3 DNA: TGTGCCAGCAATGCGCGTGATAGCAATCAGCCCCAGCATTTT.